This T cell receptor (beta chain) was documented in a study of cytomegalovirus exposure and HLA in healthy donors. The PCR contained 60 Vbeta and 13 Jbeta primers. The assay was immunoSEQ multiplex PCR, and TCRdb's table has in-frame clones only and misses some. The sample lists around 63,000 clones; 65% to 85% were seen once. Specimen: PBMCs. The TCR was taken from a woman aged 30 to 39 in good health and CMV-seronegative.

The CDR3 loop is CASSALNTEAFF. The CDR3 coding sequence is TGTGCCAGCAGTGCTCTGAACACTGAAGCTTTCTTT. This chain connects TRBV2 to TRBJ1-1, with no clear D. The CDR3 totals 12 residues. Germline V gene sequence: CDR1 SNHLY, CDR2 FYNNEI. V lost 4 bases to trimming and J lost 0 bases, with 3 bases between them.